A single sample is the source of the 26 T cell receptor beta chains below, sequenced in a study of tumor-infiltrating lymphocytes in oesophageal squamous cell carcinoma. MiXCR, applied by TCRdb to the PCR reads, yields one record per CDR3 protein. This sample yields about 23,000 distinct CDR3 sequences, of which 38% are seen a single time; about a quarter belongs to the top ten. The specimen sequenced was esophageal tumor tissue. The source is a male donor with esophageal squamous cell carcinoma.

The chain combines TRBV27 with TRBJ2-2, with D perhaps TRBD2 (5 bases). Trimming removed 6 bases from V and 0 bases from J, with 5 bases in between. CDR1 is MNHEY and CDR2 is SMNVEV in the germline V gene (reference sequence). CDR3 size: 13 residues. The CDR3 loop reads CASREANTGELFF. The CDR3 DNA follows: TGTGCCAGCAGGGAGGCGAACACCGGGGAGCTGTTTTTT.

The rearrangement links TRBV2 to TRBJ1-1; the match to TRBD1 covers 11 bases. V lost 11 bases, J lost 4 bases, and 9 bases stayed unmatched. Germline loops: CDR1 SNHLY, CDR2 FYNNEI. This CDR3 has 14 residues. CDR3 nucleotide sequence: TGTGCCCGCGGACAGGGGGCTTTGGGCACTGAAGCTTTCTTT. It specifies CARGQGALGTEAFF. Looking up the rest from reference TRBV2 and TRBJ1-1 gives the full variable domain: EPEVTQTPSHQVTQMGQEVILRCVPISNHLYFYWYRQILGQKVEFLVSFYNNEISEKSEIFDDQFSVERPDGSNFTLKIRSTKLEDSAMYFCARGQGALGTEAFFGQGTRLTVV.

This clonotype occurred many times. The V and J genes are TRBV10-3 and TRBJ2-7; 9 nucleotides match TRBD1. The CDR3 extends over 15 amino acids. Germline CDR1 and CDR2: ENHRY and SYGVKD. Losses at the gene ends were 4 bases for V and 5 bases for J; bases not matched to a gene: 9. CDR3 bases: TGTGCCATCAGTGGCGGACAGGGGATTAACCACGAGCAGTACTTC. Translation gives CAISGGQGINHEQYF.

This clonotype was counted at least ten times. The rearrangement links TRBV27 to TRBJ2-2; D unresolved. Germline CDR1 is MNHEY and CDR2 is SMNVEV (reference sequence). This CDR3 has 12 residues. V lost 3 bases and J 7 bases, leaving 6 bases between the germline ends. The CDR3 DNA sequence: TGTGCCAGCAGTTTTACTGTCGGGGAGCTGTTTTTT. This encodes CASSFTVGELFF.

The chain carries TRBV5-4 and TRBJ1-1; possibly TRBD1 for D (5 bases). CDR1 is SGHNT and CDR2 is YYREEE in the germline V gene (reference sequence). Trimming removed 2 bases at V and 3 bases at J, with 11 bases between. This CDR3 has 14 residues. CDR3 protein: CASSFTGVDTEAFF. DNA for the CDR3: TGTGCCAGCAGCTTCACAGGTGTGGACACTGAAGCTTTCTTT.

The chain employs TRBV6-6 and TRBJ2-5; D is ambiguous. The closer fit of TRBJ2-7 to the DNA end suggests the J call may be wrong. This CDR3 is built from 14 residues. Germline lookup yields CDR1 MNHNY and CDR2 SVGAGI (reference sequence). The CDR3 nucleotides read TGTGCCAGCAGTTACTCTACCGGAGTCTACGAGCAGTACTTC. The encoded protein is CASSYSTGVYEQYF.

V and J are TRBV2 and TRBJ1-2; TRBD1 matches at 7 bases. CDR3 length: 13 residues. J was trimmed by 7 bases and V by 6 bases; bases with no gene match: 8. In germline, CDR1 is SNHLY, CDR2 FYNNEI. The CDR3 spells CASRKTGVGGYTF. Here the CDR3 DNA reads TGTGCCAGCAGAAAAACAGGGGTCGGTGGCTACACCTTC. The whole variable domain, remainder taken from reference TRBV2 and TRBJ1-2, is EPEVTQTPSHQVTQMGQEVILRCVPISNHLYFYWYRQILGQKVEFLVSFYNNEISEKSEIFDDQFSVERPDGSNFTLKIRSTKLEDSAMYFCASRKTGVGGYTFGSGTRLTVV.

Many counts were recorded for this clonotype. V and J are TRBV20-1 and TRBJ2-1; 14 nucleotides match TRBD2. The CDR3 loop spans 18 amino acids. Trimming removed 5 bases from V and 1 base from J; junction bases left unmatched: 10. Germline loops: CDR1 DFQATT, CDR2 SNEGSKA (reference sequence). The CDR3 spells CSAPDRTSGGLSYNEQFF. In nucleotides, the CDR3 is TGCAGTGCTCCCGATCGGACTAGCGGGGGGCTATCCTACAATGAGCAGTTCTTC.

This clonotype appeared many times. This chain joins TRBV7-3 and TRBJ2-2, with 12 bases identical to TRBD2. This CDR3 comprises 18 residues. Germline values: CDR1 SGHTA, CDR2 FQGTGA. The V and J ends lost 4 bases and 6 bases, in that order; junction bases with no gene match: 12. The CDR3 loop is CASSSPTSGSTVPGELFF. In DNA, the CDR3 is TGTGCCAGCAGCTCCCCGACTAGCGGGAGTACAGTCCCCGGGGAGCTGTTTTTT.

Many counts were recorded for this clonotype. This clone may be a read error of a much larger clone one base away. The genes are TRBV7-2 and TRBJ2-1; 7 bases agree with TRBD2. The assigned J gene may be wrong: the sequence end matches TRBJ2-7 better. CDR1 and CDR2 from the germline V gene are SGHTA and FQGNSA. There are 19 residues in the CDR3. Here the CDR3 DNA reads TGTGCCAGCAGCTCAAGGTTGACTAGCTGGGTGAGCTCCTACAATGAGCAGTACTTC. It translates to CASSSRLTSWVSSYNEQYF.

The genes are TRBV14 and TRBJ2-4, with D hard to call. The J call may be incorrect, as the DNA end agrees better with TRBJ2-7. The CDR3 is 13 residues long. CDR1 and CDR2 (germline): SGHDN, FVKESK. The CDR3 loop reads CASSQRHLYEQYF. The CDR3 nucleotides read TGTGCCAGCAGCCAGAGACACCTCTACGAGCAGTACTTC.

To note about this clonotype: A junction boundary mismatches the germline segment, possibly from a read error. This chain joins TRBV7-9 and TRBJ2-5; D call uncertain. The CDR3 is made up of 13 amino acids. Germline assignment: CDR1 SEHNR and CDR2 FQNEAQ (reference sequence). The CDR3 is CASSLVESGYTFF. CDR3 nucleotides: TGTGCCAGCAGCTTAGTGGAGAGTGGCTACACCTTCTTC.

This clonotype was detected once. The chain links TRBV12-3 or TRBV12-4 to TRBJ2-4; the D call may be TRBD1 or TRBD2 (6 bases each). Trimming took off 5 bases at V and 1 base at J, with 12 bases between the two ends. This CDR3 region has 15 residues. The CDR3 nucleotides are TGTGCCAGCAGTGCTAGGGGGAGGGCCAAAAACATTCAGTACTTC. Translation: CASSARGRAKNIQYF.

This clonotype was seen ten or more times. The rearrangement links TRBV6-1 to TRBJ2-7; possible D gene TRBD1, 5 bases. The CDR3 is 15 residues long. Germline CDR1 reads MNHNS; CDR2 reads SASEGT. Trimming left V 8 bases short and J 1 base short, with 18 bases between. The DNA of the CDR3 is TGTGCCAGCTCCGACAGAGGAAGAGGTTCCTACGAGCAGTACTTC. It specifies CASSDRGRGSYEQYF.

To note about this clonotype: This could be a read error, since a much larger clone is one nucleotide away. The chain couples TRBV2 to TRBJ1-1; tentatively, D is TRBD1 (5 bases). The germline CDR1 and CDR2 sequences are SNHLY and FYNNEI. V was pared by 2 bases and J by 1 base, with 11 bases between. CDR3 length: 15 residues. The CDR3 DNA follows: TGTGCCAGCAGTGAAATGCGACAGCAGAACACTGAAGCTTTCTTT. It encodes CASSEMRQQNTEAFF.

In regard to this clonotype: Without the conserved terminal phenylalanine or tryptophan, this CDR3 likely stems from a read error. The limits of the CDR3 on the DNA are not certain, so only TCRdb's listed CDR3 is given. The genes are TRBV7-2 and TRBJ1-1. Per the germline V gene, CDR1 is SGHTA and CDR2 is FQGNSA. The CDR3 length equals 17 residues, ends included. The CDR3 protein is CASSLVGSGRTSSTSGQ.

This clonotype appeared a few times. This may be a read error: a much more frequent sequence differs by one nucleotide. The V call is TRBV5-1, the J call TRBJ2-5, with 9 bases that match TRBD1. The end of the DNA fits TRBJ2-1 better, so the J call may be wrong. CDR1 is SGHRS and CDR2 is YFSETQ in the germline V gene. This CDR3 is 14 amino acids long. Here the CDR3 reads CASSWGTGSYEQFF. The CDR3, as DNA: TGCGCCAGCAGCTGGGGGACAGGGTCGTACGAGCAGTTCTTC.

The gene calls are TRBV2 and TRBJ2-3; D is unclear. Germline CDR1 reads SNHLY; CDR2 reads FYNNEI. V was cut by 3 bases and J by 3 bases, with 7 bases left in between. The CDR3 loop spans 13 amino acids. CDR3 in amino acids: CASSDRITDTQYF. In DNA form, the CDR3 reads TGTGCCAGCAGTGATCGGATAACAGATACGCAGTATTTT.

This clonotype was seen many times. The gene calls are TRBV6-1 and TRBJ2-1; possibly TRBD2 for D (6 bases). CDR1 is MNHNS, CDR2 SASEGT, per germline. The CDR3 totals 13 residues. V was trimmed by 6 bases and J by 13 bases, leaving 19 bases between them. In DNA form, the CDR3 reads TGTGCCAGCAGAAACACGGTCCCCGGACTACAGTTCTTC. Translation: CASRNTVPGLQFF.

The chain recombines TRBV11-1 with TRBJ2-5; 10 nucleotides agree with TRBD2. The last part of the DNA fits TRBJ2-1 better; the J call may be wrong. This CDR3 has 16 amino acids. Germline CDR1 and CDR2: SGHAT and FQDESV (reference sequence). CDR3 amino acids: CASSLGSGRGHNEQFF. The CDR3 DNA reads TGTGCCAGCAGCTTAGGGAGCGGGAGGGGTCACAATGAGCAGTTCTTC.

The rearrangement joins TRBV6-1 to TRBJ2-7, with 9 bases identical to TRBD2. Trimming cost V 8 bases and J 0 bases; bases outside gene matches: 2. CDR1 is MNHNS and CDR2 is SASEGT in the germline V gene. This CDR3 has 13 residues. The CDR3 reads CASSTSGSYEQYF. In DNA, the CDR3 is TGTGCCAGCTCGACTAGCGGCTCCTACGAGCAGTACTTC.

The V call is TRBV2, the J call TRBJ2-1; D gene uncertain. The J call may not be correct, given that the DNA end is closer to TRBJ2-7. The CDR3 covers 14 residues. Germline V gene data show CDR1 as SNHLY and CDR2 as FYNNEI. The CDR3 here is CASSPPQTHPEQYF. Here the CDR3 DNA reads TGTGCCAGCAGCCCCCCTCAGACCCATCCAGAGCAGTACTTC.

This clonotype is labeled as medium-sized. This sequence joins TRBV7-9 and TRBJ1-2, with 7 bases fitting TRBD1. J gave up 4 bases and V 8 bases, and 4 bases lay outside the gene matches. Germline V gives CDR1 SEHNR, CDR2 FQNEAQ (reference sequence). The CDR3 loop spans 12 amino acids. CDR3 protein: CASGRDSYGYTF. The CDR3 coding sequence is TGTGCCAGCGGGAGGGACAGCTATGGCTACACCTTC. The full variable domain, rest sourced from reference TRBV7-9 and TRBJ1-2, is DTGVSQNPRHKITKRGQNVTFRCDPISEHNRLYWYRQTLGQGPEFLTYFQNEAQLEKSRLLSDRFSAERPKGSFSTLEIQRTEQGDSAMYLCASGRDSYGYTFGSGTRLTVV.

This clonotype was recorded at least ten times. V gene TRBV5-1 combines with J gene TRBJ2-2; D unresolved. V was trimmed by 0 bases and J by 0 bases, leaving 0 bases between them. In germline, CDR1 is SGHRS, CDR2 YFSETQ. The CDR3 length is 13 residues. The CDR3 reads CASSLANTGELFF. The CDR3 nucleotides are TGCGCCAGCAGCTTGGCGAACACCGGGGAGCTGTTTTTT.

This clonotype is termed large. The rearrangement uses TRBV7-9 and TRBJ2-5; a possible D gene is TRBD1 (6 bases). The ends were cut back, 0 bases at V and 2 bases at J, with 16 bases in the middle. This CDR3 region has 17 residues. The germline V gene has CDR1 SEHNR and CDR2 FQNEAQ (reference sequence). CDR3 DNA sequence: TGTGCCAGCAGCTTAGCGACAGGTCGTTATGGGCAAGAGACCCAGTACTTC. Its protein is CASSLATGRYGQETQYF.

At least ten counts were recorded for this clonotype. One base away lies a much larger clone, so this may be a sequencing read error. V is TRBV6-1 and J is TRBJ2-1; D is perhaps TRBD2 (5 bases). The DNA end is more similar to TRBJ2-7, so the J call may be wrong. The CDR3 is 17 amino acids. Germline loops: CDR1 MNHNS, CDR2 SASEGT. The CDR3 loop reads CASSVSLGLYSYNEQYF. The CDR3 DNA reads as TGTGCCAGCAGTGTATCTTTAGGACTCTATTCCTACAATGAGCAGTACTTC.